The sequence of this TCR beta chain was determined in a study of T cell responses to AZD1222 COVID-19 vaccine. General study results and limits: Only after the peak T cell response were repertoires sampled. Distributed over spike, vaccine-associated CD4 TCRs predominated at 160-218 and 743-854.

Sequencing used immunoSEQ multiplex PCR; TCRdb keeps in-frame clones, though not all of them. The sample contains 40,000 to 55,000 clones, around 85% of which appear only once. Whether given at about 4 or about 12 weeks, second doses were pooled. Germline CDR1 reads SGHRS; CDR2 reads YFSETQ. V was trimmed by 0 bases and J by 0 bases, leaving 10 bases between them. The CDR3 runs 16 residues. Comments on this clone: Its antigen is unknown.

The chain joins TRBV5-1 to TRBJ1-3; D not certain. The source was peripheral blood, collected 28 days after the second AZD1222 dose. The receptor comes from an adult who received the AZD1222 COVID-19 vaccine. CDR3 loop: CASSLAQQSSGNTIYF. In DNA, the CDR3 is TGCGCCAGCAGCTTGGCCCAACAGAGCTCTGGAAACACCATATATTTT.